This T cell receptor (beta chain) was captured in a study of long-term antiretroviral therapy in people with HIV. Study-level points and caveats: The repertoire was dominated at all time points by clones expanded before ART. Repertoires looked antigen-experienced, with only a slight naive shift after ART.

HIV-positive participants were all treated in the United States. Turning to this clone: Its matching antigen is unknown.

Germline lookup yields CDR1 MGHRA and CDR2 YSYEKL. The V segment lost 4 bases and the J segment 4 bases; nucleotides outside the gene matches: 9. The CDR3 consists of 15 residues. They ran version v3.0 of the immunoSEQ assay at survey level. The sequencing target was about 35,000-55,000 T-cell genomes per sample. The data were produced by immunoSEQ multiplex PCR, yet TCRdb's version contains in-frame clones alone and is incomplete. The sample holds around 30,000 clones, nearly 97% seen once. This specimen was unsorted PBMCs, taken 5.3 years after starting antiretroviral therapy. The receptor comes from a man aged 25 to 40 with HIV. The rearrangement joins TRBV4-1 to TRBJ2-7; 8 bases are shared with TRBD1. The CDR3, as DNA: TGCGCCAGCAGCCCGCGGACAGGGAGAAGGTACGAGCAGTACTTC. This encodes CASSPRTGRRYEQYF.